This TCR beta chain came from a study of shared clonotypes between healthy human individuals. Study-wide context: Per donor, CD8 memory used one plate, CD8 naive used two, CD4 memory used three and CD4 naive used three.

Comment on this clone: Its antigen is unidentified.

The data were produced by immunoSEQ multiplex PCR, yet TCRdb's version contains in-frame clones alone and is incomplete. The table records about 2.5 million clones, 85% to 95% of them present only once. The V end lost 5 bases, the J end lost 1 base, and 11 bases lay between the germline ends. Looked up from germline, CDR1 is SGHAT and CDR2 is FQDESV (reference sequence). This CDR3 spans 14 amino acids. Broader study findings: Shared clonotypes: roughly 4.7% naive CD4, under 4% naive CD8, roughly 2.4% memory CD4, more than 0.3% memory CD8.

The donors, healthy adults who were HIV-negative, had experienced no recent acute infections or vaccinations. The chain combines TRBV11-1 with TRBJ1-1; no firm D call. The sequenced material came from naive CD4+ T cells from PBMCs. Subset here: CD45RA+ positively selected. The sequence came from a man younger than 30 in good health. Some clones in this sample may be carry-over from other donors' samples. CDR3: CASSPSFPNTEAFF. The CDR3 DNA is TGTGCCAGCAGCCCCTCCTTCCCGAACACTGAAGCTTTCTTT.